The 24 T cell receptor beta chains below all came from one sample that was sequenced in a study of T-cell reconstitution after alpha-beta-depleted transplantation in children. Preparation of the TCRbeta library involved a method that used unique molecular identifiers. MiXCR was run by TCRdb on the PCR reads, yielding one entry per CDR3 protein. In the table there are about 200,000 distinct CDR3 sequences, about 6.6% of which are singletons. The sequenced sample was PBMCs, obtained before TCRalphabeta/CD19-depleted stem cell transplant. The origin of the receptors is a boy aged 2-9 years with acute lymphoblastic leukemia, due to receive a stem cell transplant.

The CDR3 DNA reads TGTGCCAGCAGCGTAGTAAGCGGGGGGCCAAAAATGAGCACAGATACGCAGTATTTT. It encodes CASSVVSGGPKMSTDTQYF. The chain recombines TRBV9 with TRBJ2-3; 9 bases match TRBD2. Germline V gives CDR1 SGDLS, CDR2 YYNGEE. The V segment lost 0 bases and the J segment 0 bases; nucleotides outside the gene matches: 11. The CDR3 has 19 amino acids.

This clonotype was observed many times. The rearrangement joins TRBV28 to TRBJ2-1; D may correspond to TRBD1 or TRBD2 (7 bases each). CDR1 and CDR2 (germline): MDHEN, SYDVKM. The CDR3 length is 15 residues. The V and J ends lost 6 bases and 4 bases respectively, with 16 bases between them. CDR3 DNA: TGTGCCAGCAGCCCCAGGGGGGGCAATTACAATGAGCAGTTCTTC. This encodes CASSPRGGNYNEQFF.

This clonotype was seen more than once but under ten times. This rearrangement joins TRBV20-1 to TRBJ2-3; tentative D call: TRBD1 (8 bases). Trimming stripped 2 bases from V and 3 bases from J, with 12 bases between. CDR1 DFQATT and CDR2 SNEGSKA come from the germline V gene (reference sequence). The CDR3 runs to 14 residues. CDR3 residues: CSARNRGGTDTQYF. CDR3 sequence (DNA): TGCAGTGCTAGAAACAGGGGGGGAACAGATACGCAGTATTTT.

This clonotype was observed at least ten times. This chain uses TRBV29-1 with TRBJ2-7; TRBD2 aligns across 8 bases. After removal of 6 bases from V and 4 bases from J, the junction contained 11 bases not matched to a gene. Per germline, CDR1 SQVTM and CDR2 ANQGSEA. The CDR3 runs to 14 residues. CDR3 in DNA: TGCAGCGTCGGGGGGGGAAGCGGGCTATACGAGCAGTACTTC. Protein sequence: CSVGGGSGLYEQYF.

The CDR3 sequence is CANGDTLAKNIQYF. The CDR3 DNA reads as TGTGCCAATGGAGACACCCTAGCCAAAAACATTCAGTACTTC. This chain links TRBV7-9 with TRBJ2-4, with D hard to call. Germline V gene sequence: CDR1 SEHNR, CDR2 FQNEAQ (reference sequence). The V end lost 10 bases, the J end lost 0 bases, and 13 bases lay between the germline ends. The CDR3 sequence is 14 residues long.

In this sample, this clonotype turned up many times. The chain has TRBV10-2 and TRBJ2-1, with a tentative D call TRBD2 (6 bases). The CDR3 totals 11 residues. The germline V gene has CDR1 WSHSY and CDR2 SAAADI. V lost 8 bases and J lost 4, with 6 bases in between. CDR3 DNA: TGCGCCAGCGCGGGGTACAATGAGCAGTTCTTC. Translation gives CASAGYNEQFF.

This clonotype was counted ten times or more. The rearrangement links TRBV4-1 to TRBJ2-1; D call uncertain. V was trimmed by 0 bases and J by 5 bases, leaving 5 bases between them. CDR1 is MGHRA, CDR2 YSYEKL, per germline. The CDR3 consists of 13 residues. CDR3 protein: CASSQEVDNEQFF. As DNA, the CDR3 is TGCGCCAGCAGCCAAGAAGTCGACAATGAGCAGTTCTTC.

This clonotype appeared a few times. The chain uses TRBV11-2 and TRBJ2-3; D gene uncertain. This CDR3 is 13 amino acids long. Germline V gene lookup returns CDR1 SGHAT and CDR2 FQNNGV. V lost 3 bases and J lost 4, with 8 bases in between. Here the CDR3 DNA reads TGTGCCAGCAGCTTTGTGATCTCAGATACGCAGTATTTT. This sequence encodes CASSFVISDTQYF.

This clonotype was observed many times. The genes are TRBV7-2 and TRBJ2-3; TRBD1 is a possible D gene (6 bases). V lost 1 base to trimming and J lost 0 bases, with 11 bases between them. There are 16 residues in the CDR3. CDR1 is SGHTA and CDR2 is FQGNSA in the germline V gene. The CDR3 sequence: CASSLVGRGSTDTQYF. CDR3 DNA sequence: TGTGCCAGCAGCTTAGTGGGCAGGGGAAGCACAGATACGCAGTATTTT. Full variable domain (rest looked up from reference TRBV7-2 and TRBJ2-3): GAGVSQSPSNKVTEKGKDVELRCDPISGHTALYWYRQSLGQGLEFLIYFQGNSAPDKSGLPSDRFSAERTGGSVSTLTIQRTQQEDSAVYLCASSLVGRGSTDTQYFGPGTRLTVL.

This clonotype was recorded many times. The chain links TRBV27 to TRBJ2-7; the D call may be TRBD1 or TRBD2 (6 bases each). The germline CDR1 and CDR2 sequences are MNHEY and SMNVEV (reference sequence). The CDR3 has 12 amino acids. With 7 bases removed from V and 6 bases from J, the gap between germline ends came to 13 bases. This CDR3 reads CASTGGGGEQYF. CDR3 sequence (DNA): TGTGCCAGCACCGGGGGCGGTGGCGAGCAGTACTTC.

This rearrangement joins TRBV6-5 to TRBJ2-1, with no clear D. This CDR3 spans 11 amino acids. Germline lookup yields CDR1 MNHEY and CDR2 SVGAGI. Trimming shortened V by 6 bases and J by 13 bases, and 13 bases separated the two germline ends. Here the CDR3 DNA reads TGTGCCAGCAGGGGTCGAGGAGCCCAGTTCTTC. As protein: CASRGRGAQFF.

Many counts were recorded for this clonotype. This rearrangement joins TRBV5-1 to TRBJ2-1; 11 nucleotides align to TRBD2. The CDR3 has 17 residues. V was pared by 7 bases and J by 9 bases, with 18 bases of the junction left unmatched. Germline CDR1 and CDR2: SGHRS and YFSETQ. The CDR3: CASHEGTSGPQSVEQFF. In DNA form, the CDR3 reads TGCGCCAGCCACGAAGGGACTAGCGGACCACAATCGGTTGAGCAGTTCTTC.

This clonotype was picked up many times. The V call is TRBV12-3 or TRBV12-4, the J call TRBJ2-1; 11 nucleotides align to TRBD2. The CDR3 runs to 19 residues. V shed 7 bases, J shed 0 bases, and the junction held 14 bases outside the gene matches. The CDR3 region has the DNA TGTGCCAGCACCCCCAGACTAGCGGGAAGTAGCGGCTCCTACAATGAGCAGTTCTTC. Residues: CASTPRLAGSSGSYNEQFF.

This clonotype showed up many times. The chain links TRBV3-1 to TRBJ2-7; 12 bases agree with TRBD2. The V and J ends lost 4 bases and 3 bases, in that order; junction bases with no gene match: 10. This CDR3 comprises 17 residues. The germline gives CDR1 LGHDT, CDR2 YNNKEL (reference sequence). The CDR3 loop is CASSRKIGLAGFYEQYF. CDR3 in DNA: TGTGCCAGCAGCCGCAAAATCGGACTAGCGGGGTTCTACGAGCAGTACTTC.

The sample holds a few counts of this clonotype. This sequence joins TRBV3-1 and TRBJ2-3, with 12 bases identical to TRBD1. Trimming cost V 2 bases and J 4 bases; bases outside gene matches: 7. Germline CDR1 LGHDT, CDR2 YNNKEL (reference sequence). The CDR3 totals 17 residues. CDR3 protein: CASSQFGTGGAADTQYF. In DNA form, the CDR3 reads TGTGCCAGCAGCCAATTCGGGACAGGGGGCGCGGCAGATACGCAGTATTTT.

This clonotype was counted ten times or more. The chain carries TRBV6-6 and TRBJ2-7; D remains unclear. Trimming left V 5 bases short and J 0 bases short, with 8 bases between. CDR1 is MNHNY, CDR2 SVGAGI, per germline (reference sequence). This CDR3 region has 13 residues. The CDR3 nucleotides read TGTGCCAGCAGTCTACAGAGCTCCTACGAGCAGTACTTC. As protein: CASSLQSSYEQYF.

This clonotype has ten or more counts. The gene calls are TRBV12-3 or TRBV12-4 and TRBJ1-3; the D is unclear. This CDR3 has 16 residues. Trimming stripped 7 bases from V and 2 bases from J, with 18 bases between. CDR3 bases: TGTGCCAGCACCACAGACCTCGTAGGCACTGGAAACACCATATATTTT. Amino acid sequence: CASTTDLVGTGNTIYF.

Only a few counts were recorded for this clonotype. The rearrangement links TRBV12-3 or TRBV12-4 to TRBJ2-5; weak D call: TRBD1 (6 bases). Trimming stripped 5 bases from V and 8 bases from J, with 18 bases between. The CDR3 loop spans 14 amino acids. This CDR3 reads CASSVRGYKRTQYF. Written as DNA, the CDR3 is TGTGCCAGCAGTGTCAGGGGTTATAAGAGAACCCAGTACTTC.

There are many counts of this clonotype. The rearrangement joins TRBV3-1 to TRBJ2-2; TRBD2 is a possible D gene (6 bases). CDR3 length: 17 amino acids. Trimming pared 1 base from V and 4 bases from J, leaving 16 bases between. In germline, CDR1 is LGHDT, CDR2 YNNKEL (reference sequence). CDR3: CASSQVVRLGGTGELFF. CDR3 sequence (DNA): TGTGCCAGCAGCCAAGTTGTTAGATTGGGAGGCACCGGGGAGCTGTTTTTT.

In this sample, this clonotype turned up many times. The V and J genes are TRBV27 and TRBJ2-3; D is perhaps TRBD1 or TRBD2 (5 bases each). CDR1 is MNHEY, CDR2 SMNVEV, per germline (reference sequence). The CDR3 is 18 amino acids. Trimming stripped 2 bases from V and 0 bases from J, with 18 bases between. Here the CDR3 reads CASSLNARGVSSTDTQYF. The CDR3 nucleotides read TGTGCCAGCAGTTTAAACGCCAGAGGGGTTTCTAGCACAGATACGCAGTATTTT.

On this clonotype: A single base separates this from a much larger clone, so it may be a read error. No conserved phenylalanine or tryptophan ends this CDR3, so it is likely a read error. The chain employs TRBV12-3 or TRBV12-4 and TRBJ1-5, with TRBD1 as a possible D gene (5 bases). With 6 bases removed from V and 1 base from J, the gap between germline ends came to 13 bases. The CDR3 runs 15 residues. The CDR3 is CASSSLGLSNQPQHS. The CDR3 bases are TGTGCCAGCAGCTCCTTGGGGCTCAGCAATCAGCCCCAGCATTCT.

The table lists this clonotype with many counts. The CDR3 sequence: CASSFLPPGQGFQETQYF. CDR3 in DNA: TGCGCCAGCAGCTTCCTCCCTCCTGGACAGGGGTTTCAAGAGACCCAGTACTTC. The chain recombines TRBV5-1 with TRBJ2-5; 9 bases line up with TRBD1. Germline V lookup: CDR1 SGHRS, CDR2 YFSETQ. The CDR3 spans 18 residues. V lost 2 bases and J lost 2; bases outside the gene matches: 13.

This clonotype was seen at least ten times. The rearrangement uses TRBV5-6 and TRBJ2-1; 11 nucleotides match TRBD2. With V trimmed by 5 bases and J by 7 bases, 8 bases remained unmatched. This CDR3 has 15 amino acids. Germline V gene sequence: CDR1 SGHDT, CDR2 YYEEEE. Written as DNA, the CDR3 is TGTGCCAGCAGTGAAGCGGGACTAGCGGTAAATGAGCAGTTCTTC. Translated: CASSEAGLAVNEQFF.

Many counts were recorded for this clonotype. V usage is TRBV4-3 and J usage is TRBJ1-1; a possible D gene is TRBD1 (6 bases). With 0 bases removed from V and 14 bases from J, the gap between germline ends came to 22 bases. Germline-derived CDR1 and CDR2 are LGHNA and YSLEER. The CDR3 totals 15 residues. The CDR3 DNA follows: TGCGCCAGCAGCCAAGATCGGCACAGGGCATTTGGTACCTTCTTT. Its protein is CASSQDRHRAFGTFF.